Reported below is one T cell receptor beta chain. Libraries were prepared by immunoSEQ multiplex PCR; TCRdb keeps only in-frame clonotypes and omits some of them. The sample shows 110,000 to 150,000 clones, around 86% of them seen only once. The sample comes from a study of blood T cell repertoires in COVID-19. The wider study: Italy, Spain and the United States were the sources of the convalescent and acute COVID-19 samples.

V lost 5 bases to trimming and J lost 4 bases; unmatched junction nucleotides: 5. Germline V gene sequence: CDR1 SGHVS, CDR2 FQNEAQ. There are 16 residues in the CDR3. Sequenced material: peripheral blood. J is TRBJ2-6 and V is TRBV7-8, with TRBD1 matching over 10 bases. The TCR comes from a human donor in a cohort sampled during active COVID-19. CDR3 nucleotides: TGTGCCAGCAGCCCGGGACAGGGGTTCGGGGCCAACGTCCTGACTTTC. Translating it yields CASSPGQGFGANVLTF.